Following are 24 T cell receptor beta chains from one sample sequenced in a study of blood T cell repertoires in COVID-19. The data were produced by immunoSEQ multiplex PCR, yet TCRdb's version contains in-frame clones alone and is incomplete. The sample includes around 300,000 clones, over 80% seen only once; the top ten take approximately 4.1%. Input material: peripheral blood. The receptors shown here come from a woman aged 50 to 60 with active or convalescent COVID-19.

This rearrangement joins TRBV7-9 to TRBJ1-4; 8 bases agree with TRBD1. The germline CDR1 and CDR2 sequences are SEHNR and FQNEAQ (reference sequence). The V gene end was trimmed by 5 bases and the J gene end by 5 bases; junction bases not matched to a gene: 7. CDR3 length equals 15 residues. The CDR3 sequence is CASSTDRGRNEKLFF. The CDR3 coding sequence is TGTGCCAGCAGCACAGACAGGGGTCGCAATGAAAAACTGTTTTTT.

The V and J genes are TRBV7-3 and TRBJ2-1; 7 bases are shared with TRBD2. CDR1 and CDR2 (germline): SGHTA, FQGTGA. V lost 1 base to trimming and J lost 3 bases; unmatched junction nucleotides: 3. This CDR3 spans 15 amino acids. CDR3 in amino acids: CASSLRGRDYNEQFF. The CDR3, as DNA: TGTGCCAGCAGCTTAAGGGGGAGGGACTACAATGAGCAGTTCTTC.

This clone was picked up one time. CDR3: CASSETSGRAYNEQFF. CDR3 DNA sequence: TGCGCCAGCAGCGAAACTAGCGGGAGGGCCTACAATGAGCAGTTCTTC. The J gene is TRBJ2-1, the V gene TRBV5-1; 13 nucleotides agree with TRBD2. The V gene's germline CDR1 is SGHRS and CDR2 YFSETQ. This CDR3 has 16 amino acids. Germline trimming cut 4 bases from V and 2 bases from J; bases unmatched to any gene: 3. The variable domain in full, with the rest retrieved from reference TRBV5-1 and TRBJ2-1, is KAGVTQTPRYLIKTRGQQVTLSCSPISGHRSVSWYQQTPGQGLQFLFEYFSETQRNKGNFPGRFSGRQFSNSRSEMNVSTLELGDSALYLCASSETSGRAYNEQFFGPGTRLTVL.

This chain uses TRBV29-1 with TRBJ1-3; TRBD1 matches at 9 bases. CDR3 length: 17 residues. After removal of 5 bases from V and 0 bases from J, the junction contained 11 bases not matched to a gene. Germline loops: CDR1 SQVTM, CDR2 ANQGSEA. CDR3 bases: TGCAGCGTTACAGGGGGCAGGGGTTTTAGCTCTGGAAACACCATATATTTT. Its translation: CSVTGGRGFSSGNTIYF.

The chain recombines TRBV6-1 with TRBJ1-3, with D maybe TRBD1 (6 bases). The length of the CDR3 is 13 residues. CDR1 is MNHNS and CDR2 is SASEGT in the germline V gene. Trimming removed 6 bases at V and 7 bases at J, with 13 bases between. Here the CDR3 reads CASSHGTRNTIYF. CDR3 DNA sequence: TGTGCCAGCAGCCATGGGACAAGGAACACCATATATTTT.

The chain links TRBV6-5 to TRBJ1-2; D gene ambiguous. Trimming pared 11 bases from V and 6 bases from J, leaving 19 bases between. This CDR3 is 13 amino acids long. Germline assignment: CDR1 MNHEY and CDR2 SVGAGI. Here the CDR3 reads CALSVGENHGYTF. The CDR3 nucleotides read TGTGCCCTGTCCGTCGGGGAAAACCATGGCTACACCTTC.

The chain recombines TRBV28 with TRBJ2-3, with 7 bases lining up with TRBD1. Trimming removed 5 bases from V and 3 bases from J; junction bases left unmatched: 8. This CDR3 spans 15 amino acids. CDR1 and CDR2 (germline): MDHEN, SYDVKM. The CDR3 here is CASSIPTGLTDTQYF. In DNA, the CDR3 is TGTGCCAGCAGTATCCCGACAGGGTTGACAGATACGCAGTATTTT.

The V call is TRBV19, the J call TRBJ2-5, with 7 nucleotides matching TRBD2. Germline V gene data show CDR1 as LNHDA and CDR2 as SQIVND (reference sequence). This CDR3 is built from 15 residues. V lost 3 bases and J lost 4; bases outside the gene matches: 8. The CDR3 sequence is CASSIGGSKRETQYF. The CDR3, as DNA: TGTGCCAGTAGTATTGGCGGGAGTAAGCGAGAGACCCAGTACTTC.

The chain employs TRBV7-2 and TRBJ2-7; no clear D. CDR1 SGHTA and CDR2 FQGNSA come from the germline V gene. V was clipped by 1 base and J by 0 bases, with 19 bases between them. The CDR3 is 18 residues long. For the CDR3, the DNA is TGTGCCAGCAGCTTAGGTCTCGTGGGCCGTGACAACTCCTACGAGCAGTACTTC. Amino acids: CASSLGLVGRDNSYEQYF.

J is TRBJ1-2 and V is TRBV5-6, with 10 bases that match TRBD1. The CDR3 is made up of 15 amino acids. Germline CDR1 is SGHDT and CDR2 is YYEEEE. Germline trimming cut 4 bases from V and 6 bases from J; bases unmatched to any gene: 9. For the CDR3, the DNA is TGTGCCAGCAGCCAACTGGGAGGGACAGGGGATGGCTACACCTTC. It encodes CASSQLGGTGDGYTF.

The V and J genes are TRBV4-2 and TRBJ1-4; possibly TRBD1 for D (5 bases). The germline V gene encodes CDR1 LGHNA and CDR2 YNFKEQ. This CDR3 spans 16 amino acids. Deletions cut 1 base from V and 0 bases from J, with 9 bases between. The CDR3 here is CASSQVDSTTNEKLFF. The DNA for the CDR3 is TGTGCCAGCAGCCAAGTCGACAGCACAACTAATGAAAAACTGTTTTTT.

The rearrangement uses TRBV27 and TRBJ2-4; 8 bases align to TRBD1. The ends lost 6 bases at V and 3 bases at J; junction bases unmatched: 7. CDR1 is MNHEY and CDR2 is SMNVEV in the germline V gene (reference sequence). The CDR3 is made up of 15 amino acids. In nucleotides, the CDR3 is TGTGCCAGCAGCTCGACAGGGGTGGTCAAAAACATTCAGTACTTC. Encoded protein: CASSSTGVVKNIQYF.

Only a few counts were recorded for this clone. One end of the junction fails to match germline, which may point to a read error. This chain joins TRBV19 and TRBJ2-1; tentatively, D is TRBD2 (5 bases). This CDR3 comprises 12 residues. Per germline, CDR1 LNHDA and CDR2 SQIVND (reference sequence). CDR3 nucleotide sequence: TGTGCCAGTAGTCCCAACAGCGGTACGGAGCTCTTC. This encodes CASSPNSGTELF.

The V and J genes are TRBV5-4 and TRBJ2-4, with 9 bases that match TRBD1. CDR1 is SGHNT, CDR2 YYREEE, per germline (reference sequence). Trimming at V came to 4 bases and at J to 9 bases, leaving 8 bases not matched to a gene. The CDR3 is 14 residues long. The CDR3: CASSGGQGEGIQYF. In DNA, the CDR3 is TGTGCCAGCAGCGGGGGACAGGGAGAGGGCATTCAGTACTTC.

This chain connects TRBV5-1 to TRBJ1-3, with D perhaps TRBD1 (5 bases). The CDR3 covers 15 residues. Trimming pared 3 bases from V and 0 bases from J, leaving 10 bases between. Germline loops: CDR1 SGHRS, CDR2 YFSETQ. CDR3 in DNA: TGCGCCAGCAGCTCCGGACATAGCTCTGGAAACACCATATATTTT. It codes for CASSSGHSSGNTIYF.

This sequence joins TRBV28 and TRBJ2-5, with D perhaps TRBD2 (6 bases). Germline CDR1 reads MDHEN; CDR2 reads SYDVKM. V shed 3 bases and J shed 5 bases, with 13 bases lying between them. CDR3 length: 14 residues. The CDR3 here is CASSLSGRRETQYF. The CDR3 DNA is TGTGCCAGCAGTTTGTCGGGGAGGAGGGAGACCCAGTACTTC.

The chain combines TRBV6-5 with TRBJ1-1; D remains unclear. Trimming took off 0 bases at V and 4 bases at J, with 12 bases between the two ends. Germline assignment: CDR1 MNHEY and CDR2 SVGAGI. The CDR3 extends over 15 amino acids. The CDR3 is CASSYSRAGGTEAFF. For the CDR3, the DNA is TGTGCCAGCAGTTACTCGAGGGCCGGAGGCACTGAAGCTTTCTTT.

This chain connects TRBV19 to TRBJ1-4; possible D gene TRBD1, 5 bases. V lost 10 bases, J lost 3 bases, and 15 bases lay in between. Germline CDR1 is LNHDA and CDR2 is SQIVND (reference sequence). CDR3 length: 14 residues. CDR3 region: CATSQGAANEKLFF. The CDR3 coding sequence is TGTGCCACCTCTCAAGGGGCGGCTAATGAAAAACTGTTTTTT.

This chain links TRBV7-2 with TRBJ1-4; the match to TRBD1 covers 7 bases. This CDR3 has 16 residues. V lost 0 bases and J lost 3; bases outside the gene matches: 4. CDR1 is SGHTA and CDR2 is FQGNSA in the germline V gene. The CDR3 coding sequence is TGTGCCAGCAGCTTAGCGCAGACAGGGCCTAATGAAAAACTGTTTTTT. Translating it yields CASSLAQTGPNEKLFF.

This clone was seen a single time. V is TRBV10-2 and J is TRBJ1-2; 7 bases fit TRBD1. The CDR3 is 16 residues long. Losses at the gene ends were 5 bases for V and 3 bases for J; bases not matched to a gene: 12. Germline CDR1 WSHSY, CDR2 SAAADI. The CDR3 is CASSRWARGLDYGYTF. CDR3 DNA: TGCGCCAGCAGTAGATGGGCCAGGGGGTTAGACTATGGCTACACCTTC.

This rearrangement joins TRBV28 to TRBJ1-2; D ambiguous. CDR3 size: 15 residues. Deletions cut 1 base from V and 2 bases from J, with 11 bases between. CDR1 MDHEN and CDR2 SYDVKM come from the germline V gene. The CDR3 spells CASSLYMGLNYGYTF. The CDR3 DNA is TGTGCCAGCAGTTTATATATGGGCCTAAACTATGGCTACACCTTC.

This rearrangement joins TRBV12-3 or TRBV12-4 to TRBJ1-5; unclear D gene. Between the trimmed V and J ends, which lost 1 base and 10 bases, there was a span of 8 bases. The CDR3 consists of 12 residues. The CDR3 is CASSLGPGPQHF. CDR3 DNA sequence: TGTGCCAGCAGTTTAGGTCCGGGACCCCAGCATTTT.

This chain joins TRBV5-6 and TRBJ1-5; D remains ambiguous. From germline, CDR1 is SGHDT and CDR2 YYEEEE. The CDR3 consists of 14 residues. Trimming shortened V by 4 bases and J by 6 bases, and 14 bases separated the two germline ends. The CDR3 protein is CASSRGSRGQPQHF. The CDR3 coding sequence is TGTGCCAGCAGCCGAGGGTCTCGAGGTCAGCCCCAGCATTTT.

The CDR3: CASSLVGVGGANTGELFF. The DNA for the CDR3 is TGTGCCAGCAGCTTAGTAGGGGTAGGCGGGGCGAACACCGGGGAGCTGTTTTTT. V usage is TRBV7-8 and J usage is TRBJ2-2, with D perhaps TRBD2 (6 bases). Trimming cost V 1 base and J 0 bases, with 15 bases left between them. The germline V gene encodes CDR1 SGHVS and CDR2 FQNEAQ. This CDR3 is 18 amino acids long.